Presented here are 4 T cell receptor beta chains from one specimen sequenced in a study of T-cell memory formation after mild COVID-19. TCRdb recomputed calls from the 5' RACE reads with MiXCR, one row per CDR3 protein. Of 300,000 to 400,000 distinct CDR3 sequences in the sample, 28% were seen once. The sequencing input was PBMCs or a T cell subset sorted from them (not recorded which). The receptor source for this set is an adult woman who had mild COVID-19 (a few samples of this study predate the infection). Cell type and time point are not known.

This chain links TRBV16 with TRBJ2-7, with 7 nucleotides matching TRBD2. This CDR3 spans 16 amino acids. CDR1 KGHSY and CDR2 FQNENV come from the germline V gene. V lost 0 bases, J lost 4 bases, and 9 bases stayed unmatched. This CDR3 is CASSQSRGILGYEQYF. The CDR3 nucleotides read TGTGCCAGCAGCCAATCGCGGGGGATTTTAGGATACGAGCAGTACTTC.

The gene calls are TRBV24-1 and TRBJ2-1; unclear D gene. V dropped 3 bases and J dropped 6 bases, with 14 bases sitting between them. From germline, CDR1 is KGHDR and CDR2 SFDVKD. This CDR3 comprises 15 residues. The CDR3 reads CATSDGQTGRNEQFF. CDR3 coding DNA: TGTGCCACCAGTGATGGTCAAACGGGCCGCAATGAGCAGTTCTTC.

This clonotype has only a few counts. The chain is built from TRBV24-1 and TRBJ2-2; D might be TRBD2 (6 bases). The ends were cut back, 7 bases at V and 7 bases at J, with 12 bases in the middle. The CDR3 runs to 13 residues. Germline CDR1 KGHDR, CDR2 SFDVKD. As DNA, the CDR3 is TGTGCCACCAGGTCTAGCGTGATCGGGGAGCTGTTTTTT. Translated: CATRSSVIGELFF.

The chain combines TRBV7-8 with TRBJ1-1; 7 bases fit TRBD1. Germline assignment: CDR1 SGHVS and CDR2 FQNEAQ. CDR3 length: 14 amino acids. Losses at the gene ends were 9 bases for V and 5 bases for J; bases not matched to a gene: 12. This CDR3 reads CASRKQGIDTEAFF. As DNA, the CDR3 is TGTGCCAGTAGAAAACAGGGGATCGATACTGAAGCTTTCTTT.